Shown below are 25 T cell receptor beta chains from a single sample sequenced in a study of PD-L1 blockade in urothelial cancer. Sequencing used immunoSEQ multiplex PCR; TCRdb keeps in-frame clones, though not all of them. The repertoire holds 80,000 to 130,000 clones, with about 90% as singletons. This sample comprised PBMCs, obtained around atezolizumab (anti-PD-L1) treatment. These TCRs come from a woman at least 80 years old with urothelial cancer.

The V call is TRBV15, the J call TRBJ2-1, with D unclear. Trimming cost V 1 base and J 6 bases, with 7 bases left between them. The CDR3 extends over 13 amino acids. Germline V gives CDR1 LNHNV, CDR2 YYDKDF (reference sequence). In DNA, the CDR3 is TGTGCCACCAGCAGAGTACCGAGCAATGAGCAGTTCTTC. Protein product: CATSRVPSNEQFF.

This clone has a single count. J is TRBJ1-2 and V is TRBV18; 7 bases align to TRBD1. The J segment lost 2 bases and the V segment lost 3 bases, leaving 3 bases of the junction unmatched. This CDR3 has 14 amino acids. Germline CDR1 is KGHSH and CDR2 is LQKENI. CDR3 in DNA: TGTGCCAGCTCACCCCAGGGGGGAAACTATGGCTACACCTTC. Translation gives CASSPQGGNYGYTF. Supplemented by reference TRBV18 and TRBJ1-2, the full variable domain reads NAGVMQNPRHLVRRRGQEARLRCSPMKGHSHVYWYRQLPEEGLKFMVYLQKENIIDESGMPKERFSAEFPKEGPSILRIQQVVRGDSAAYFCASSPQGGNYGYTFGSGTRLTVV.

With regard to this clone: One end of the junction is discordant with germline, which a read error may explain. The genes are TRBV5-1 and TRBJ2-3; 9 nucleotides align to TRBD2. CDR1 is SGHRS and CDR2 is YFSETQ in the germline V gene. The CDR3 runs 14 residues. Written as DNA, the CDR3 is TGCGCCAGCAGGTTGGCTAGCGGGACTGATACGCAGTATTTT. Encoded protein: CASRLASGTDTQYF.

V usage is TRBV28 and J usage is TRBJ1-3; unclear D gene. Germline CDR1 MDHEN, CDR2 SYDVKM. V shed 5 bases and J shed 0 bases, with 11 bases lying between them. This CDR3 contains 15 residues. In DNA, the CDR3 is TGTGCCAGCAGTACGAACAGTCTCTCTGGAAACACCATATATTTT. This translates into CASSTNSLSGNTIYF.

The rearrangement joins TRBV10-3 to TRBJ1-1, with a tentative D call TRBD1 (6 bases). CDR1 is ENHRY and CDR2 is SYGVKD in the germline V gene. Trimming took 8 bases from V and 8 from J, leaving 18 bases between them. The CDR3 covers 13 residues. The CDR3 bases are TGTGCCATCCTCCAAACAGGGACGGTAGAAGCTTTCTTT. Protein product: CAILQTGTVEAFF.

The table lists this clone with a few counts. The chain is built from TRBV15 and TRBJ2-5, with a possible D match to TRBD1 (6 bases). The germline CDR1 and CDR2 sequences are LNHNV and YYDKDF (reference sequence). V was cut by 3 bases and J by 6 bases, with 23 bases left in between. The CDR3 is 17 residues long. CDR3 in amino acids: CATSSGQTGGIGKTQYF. In nucleotides, the CDR3 is TGTGCCACCAGCAGCGGCCAGACAGGCGGTATAGGGAAGACCCAGTACTTC.

The chain recombines TRBV21-1 with TRBJ2-1; the DNA was not used to check the table's D call, TRBD1. TRBV21-1 is deemed a pseudogene. This CDR3 region has 16 residues. CDR3 amino acids: CASSRQAGSSYNEQFF. CDR3 nucleotide sequence: TGTGCCAGCAGTCGCCAGGCAGGGTCCTCCTACAATGAGCAGTTCTTC.

This chain joins TRBV9 and TRBJ1-2, with 9 positions matching TRBD1. J lost 2 bases, V lost 4 bases, and 15 bases had no gene match. Germline CDR1 SGDLS, CDR2 YYNGEE. CDR3 size: 18 residues. CDR3 protein: CASSPRGDRVSVNYGYTF. As DNA, the CDR3 is TGTGCCAGCAGCCCGAGGGGGGACAGGGTCTCTGTGAACTATGGCTACACCTTC.

This clone was found once. The chain links TRBV10-3 to TRBJ2-1; D possibly corresponds to TRBD2 (5 bases). This CDR3 spans 15 amino acids. Germline CDR1 is ENHRY and CDR2 is SYGVKD. The V and J ends lost 0 bases and 7 bases respectively, with 13 bases between them. The CDR3 here is CAISESPGSTNEQFF. The CDR3 DNA sequence: TGTGCCATCAGTGAGTCCCCGGGGTCTACGAATGAGCAGTTCTTC.

V gene TRBV27 combines with J gene TRBJ1-1, with D maybe TRBD1 (5 bases). The CDR3 runs 13 residues. Germline assignment: CDR1 MNHEY and CDR2 SMNVEV (reference sequence). V dropped 3 bases and J dropped 8 bases, with 13 bases sitting between them. CDR3 region: CASSFRREGEAFF. The CDR3 DNA follows: TGTGCCAGCAGTTTTCGCAGGGAGGGGGAAGCTTTCTTT.

This chain connects TRBV28 to TRBJ1-2; possibly TRBD1 for D (5 bases). Germline CDR1 MDHEN, CDR2 SYDVKM. Trimming pared 4 bases from V and 7 bases from J, leaving 16 bases between. The length of the CDR3 is 14 residues. CDR3 coding DNA: TGTGCCAGCAGTTCCCTGAGTGGAGGGGTTGGCTACACCTTC. It is translated as CASSSLSGGVGYTF.

The rearrangement joins TRBV27 to TRBJ1-1; 8 bases agree with TRBD1. There are 16 residues in the CDR3. The trim removed 9 bases at V and 10 bases at J, leaving 22 bases unmatched. CDR1 and CDR2 (germline): MNHEY, SMNVEV (reference sequence). CDR3 bases: TGTGCCAGTAGACCCAGCGGATCCGGACAGGGAAGAGGAGCTTTCTTT. It codes for CASRPSGSGQGRGAFF.

This rearrangement joins TRBV5-1 to TRBJ1-4; weak D call: TRBD1 (6 bases). Germline-derived CDR1 and CDR2 are SGHRS and YFSETQ. The CDR3 length is 15 residues. Trimming removed 4 bases from V and 0 bases from J, with 10 bases in between. The CDR3 reads CASSVNRATNEKLFF. In DNA, the CDR3 is TGCGCCAGCAGCGTGAACAGGGCAACTAATGAAAAACTGTTTTTT.

CDR3 sequence reads: CASSERLAGAYNEQFF. The CDR3 DNA is TGTGCCAGCAGTGAAAGACTAGCGGGAGCCTACAATGAGCAGTTCTTC. This rearrangement joins TRBV6-1 to TRBJ2-1; 12 bases are a match to TRBD2. The CDR3 sequence is 16 residues long. J lost 2 bases, V lost 2 bases, and 1 base had no gene match. Per germline, CDR1 MNHNS and CDR2 SASEGT.

The chain recombines TRBV29-1 with TRBJ2-7, with 8 nucleotides matching TRBD2. Germline assignment: CDR1 SQVTM and CDR2 ANQGSEA. The CDR3 runs 15 residues. With V trimmed by 4 bases and J by 2 bases, 10 bases remained unmatched. The CDR3 sequence is CSVAASSGSPYEQYF. CDR3 nucleotide sequence: TGCAGCGTTGCGGCATCGAGCGGGAGTCCCTACGAGCAGTACTTC.

The rearrangement joins TRBV27 to TRBJ1-5, with D maybe TRBD1 (6 bases). Trimming shortened V by 2 bases and J by 0 bases, and 8 bases separated the two germline ends. There are 15 residues in the CDR3. Germline loops: CDR1 MNHEY, CDR2 SMNVEV (reference sequence). CDR3 nucleotide sequence: TGTGCCAGCAGTTTAAACAGGGATAGCAATCAGCCCCAGCATTTT. It codes for CASSLNRDSNQPQHF.

The chain has TRBV7-6 and TRBJ2-2; 11 nucleotides agree with TRBD1. The junction had 1 base not matched to a gene; V was cut back by 5 bases and J by 2 bases. CDR1 SGHVS and CDR2 FNYEAQ come from the germline V gene. The CDR3 length is 15 residues. CDR3 sequence reads: CASSRTGGNTGELFF. CDR3 DNA sequence: TGTGCCAGCAGCCGGACAGGGGGCAACACCGGGGAGCTGTTTTTT.

This chain connects TRBV2 to TRBJ2-5; 7 bases are shared with TRBD2. The V segment lost 0 bases and the J segment 4 bases; nucleotides outside the gene matches: 5. Germline CDR1 is SNHLY and CDR2 is FYNNEI. This CDR3 has 15 residues. The CDR3 DNA is TGTGCCAGCAGTGAAGCGTTGCCTAGCGGAGAGACCCAGTACTTC. Translation gives CASSEALPSGETQYF.

CDR3: CASTGDTEAFF. The CDR3 coding sequence is TGCGCCAGCACAGGGGACACTGAAGCTTTCTTT. The chain joins TRBV5-1 to TRBJ1-1, with D possibly matching TRBD1 (6 bases). The V end was cut by 6 bases, the J end by 3 bases, with 6 bases between. This CDR3 has 11 amino acids. The germline gives CDR1 SGHRS, CDR2 YFSETQ.

This chain uses TRBV6-6 with TRBJ1-1; D perhaps matches TRBD1 (5 bases). Per germline, CDR1 MNHNY and CDR2 SVGAGI (reference sequence). The ends were cut back, 6 bases at V and 5 bases at J, with 13 bases in the middle. This CDR3 has 13 residues. The CDR3 DNA sequence: TGTGCCAGCAGCGGGGGTCATGAGACTGAAGCTTTCTTT. It yields the protein CASSGGHETEAFF.

V and J are TRBV7-8 and TRBJ2-5, with 7 positions matching TRBD1. CDR1 is SGHVS, CDR2 FQNEAQ, per germline. V was pared by 1 base and J by 1 base, with 0 bases of the junction left unmatched. The CDR3 contains 14 residues. CDR3 in DNA: TGTGCCAGCAGCTTAGGGGACAGCCAAGAGACCCAGTACTTC. This encodes CASSLGDSQETQYF.

The chain joins TRBV5-5 to TRBJ2-2, with TRBD1 matching over 7 bases. Germline V gives CDR1 SGHKS, CDR2 YYEKEE (reference sequence). Trimming at V came to 0 bases and at J to 4 bases, leaving 6 bases not matched to a gene. The CDR3 is made up of 16 amino acids. CDR3: CASSLERDRRTGELFF. The CDR3 DNA sequence: TGTGCCAGCAGCTTGGAAAGGGACAGACGCACCGGGGAGCTGTTTTTT.

V gene TRBV30 combines with J gene TRBJ1-5, with a possible D match to TRBD1 (6 bases). Germline values: CDR1 GTSNPN, CDR2 SVGIG (reference sequence). The CDR3 extends over 14 amino acids. Trimming pared 2 bases from V and 6 bases from J, leaving 14 bases between. The CDR3 DNA is TGTGCCTGGAGTCCCGAAGGGGGTTCTCAGCCCCAGCATTTT. It specifies CAWSPEGGSQPQHF.

The chain employs TRBV2 and TRBJ2-5; the D gene is possibly TRBD2 (5 bases). V shed 3 bases and J shed 5 bases, with 10 bases lying between them. The germline V gene has CDR1 SNHLY and CDR2 FYNNEI. This CDR3 has 13 amino acids. The CDR3 protein is CASSDRGSETQYF. For the CDR3, the DNA is TGTGCCAGCAGTGATCGGGGTAGCGAGACCCAGTACTTC.

The chain joins TRBV29-1 to TRBJ1-4; 8 bases map to TRBD1. Germline V gene lookup returns CDR1 SQVTM and CDR2 ANQGSEA. J lost 0 bases, V lost 7 bases, and 16 bases had no gene match. The CDR3 loop spans 18 amino acids. CDR3 protein: CSEATGATGLATNEKLFF. The CDR3 DNA follows: TGCAGCGAGGCGACAGGGGCCACCGGCCTTGCAACTAATGAAAAACTGTTTTTT.